One T cell receptor beta chain is described in this entry. Its antigen is still unknown. This sample is drawn from a study of beta chain features in type 1 diabetes. Study observations and caveats: Within each of all four CD4+ subsets, Type 1 diabetes patients had TCRB CDR3s that were moderately but significantly shorter.

Reverse transcription of all isolated RNA meant that expressed TCRB transcripts were sequenced. Assay: immunoSEQ multiplex PCR; the TCRdb copy retains only in-frame clones and omits some. The top ten hold around 0.12% of the sample, which has 600,000 or so clones, 9.5% to 15% seen once. The source of this sequence is a man younger than 40 with type 1 diabetes. Sequenced: naive CD4+ T cells from blood.

The CDR3 loop reads CASSDFDTYGYTF. The DNA for the CDR3 is TGTGCCAGCAGCGATTTCGACACCTATGGCTACACCTTC. The chain couples TRBV9 to TRBJ1-2; no reliable D call. Per germline, CDR1 SGDLS and CDR2 YYNGEE. Trimming took 3 bases from V and 4 from J, leaving 10 bases between them. This CDR3 spans 13 amino acids.